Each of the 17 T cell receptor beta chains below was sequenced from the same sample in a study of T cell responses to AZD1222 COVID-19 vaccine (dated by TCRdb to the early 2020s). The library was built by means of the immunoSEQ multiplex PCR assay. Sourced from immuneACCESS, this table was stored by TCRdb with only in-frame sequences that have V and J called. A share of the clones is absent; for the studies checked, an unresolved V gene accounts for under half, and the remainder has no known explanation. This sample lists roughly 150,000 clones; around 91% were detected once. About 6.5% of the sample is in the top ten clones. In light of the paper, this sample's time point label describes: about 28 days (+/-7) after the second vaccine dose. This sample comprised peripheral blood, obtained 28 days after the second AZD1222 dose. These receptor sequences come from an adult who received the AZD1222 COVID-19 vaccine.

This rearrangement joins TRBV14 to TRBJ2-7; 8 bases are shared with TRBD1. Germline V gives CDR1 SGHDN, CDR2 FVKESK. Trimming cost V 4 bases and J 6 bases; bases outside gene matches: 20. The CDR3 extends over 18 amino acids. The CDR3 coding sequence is TGTGCCAGCAGCCCCAAAAACCTAGGACAGGGAAACCCCTCCGAGCAGTACTTC. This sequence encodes CASSPKNLGQGNPSEQYF. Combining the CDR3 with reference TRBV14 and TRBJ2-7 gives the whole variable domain EAGVTQFPSHSVIEKGQTVTLRCDPISGHDNLYWYRRVMGKEIKFLLHFVKESKQDESGMPNNRFLAERTGGTYSTLKVQPAELEDSGVYFCASSPKNLGQGNPSEQYFGPGTRLTVT.

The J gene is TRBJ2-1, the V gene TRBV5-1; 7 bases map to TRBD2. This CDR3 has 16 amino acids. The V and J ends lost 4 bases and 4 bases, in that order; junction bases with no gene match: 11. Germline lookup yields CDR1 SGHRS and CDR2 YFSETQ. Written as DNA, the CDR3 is TGCGCCAGCAGCACTATGGGGTCTAGCGGTTACAATGAGCAGTTCTTC. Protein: CASSTMGSSGYNEQFF.

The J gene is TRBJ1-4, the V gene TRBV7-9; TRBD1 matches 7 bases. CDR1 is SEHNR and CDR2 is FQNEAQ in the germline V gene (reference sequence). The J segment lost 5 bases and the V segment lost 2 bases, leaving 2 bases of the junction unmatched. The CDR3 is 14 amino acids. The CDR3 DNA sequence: TGTGCCAGCAGCTTACAGGGGGGAAATGAAAAACTGTTTTTT. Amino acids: CASSLQGGNEKLFF.

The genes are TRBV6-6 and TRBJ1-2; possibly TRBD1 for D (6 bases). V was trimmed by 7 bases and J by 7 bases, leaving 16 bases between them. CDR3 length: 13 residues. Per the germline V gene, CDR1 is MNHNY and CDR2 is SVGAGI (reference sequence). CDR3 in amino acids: CASTSRGASGYTF. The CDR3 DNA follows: TGTGCCAGCACCTCAAGGGGGGCCAGTGGCTACACCTTC.

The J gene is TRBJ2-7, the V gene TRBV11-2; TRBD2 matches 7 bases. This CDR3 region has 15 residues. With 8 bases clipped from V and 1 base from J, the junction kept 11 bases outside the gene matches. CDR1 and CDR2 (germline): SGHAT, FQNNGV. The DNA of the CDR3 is TGTGCCAGCTCGCCCCAAAGCGGGATGTCCTACGAGCAGTACTTC. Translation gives CASSPQSGMSYEQYF.

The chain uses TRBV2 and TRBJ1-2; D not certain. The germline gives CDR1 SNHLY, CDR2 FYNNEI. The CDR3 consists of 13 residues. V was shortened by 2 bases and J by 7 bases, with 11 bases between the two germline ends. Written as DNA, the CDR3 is TGTGCCAGCAGTGAATGGTCCCTCGGTGGCTACACCTTC. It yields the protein CASSEWSLGGYTF.

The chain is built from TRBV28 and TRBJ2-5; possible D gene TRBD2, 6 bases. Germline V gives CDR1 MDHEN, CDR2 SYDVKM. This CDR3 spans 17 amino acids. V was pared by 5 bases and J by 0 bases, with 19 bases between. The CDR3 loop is CASSLLQRALYQETQYF. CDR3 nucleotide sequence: TGTGCCAGCAGTCTCCTTCAGCGGGCTTTGTACCAAGAGACCCAGTACTTC. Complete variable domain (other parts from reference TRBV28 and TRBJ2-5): DVKVTQSSRYLVKRTGEKVFLECVQDMDHENMFWYRQDPGLGLRLIYFSYDVKMKEKGDIPEGYSVSREKKERFSLILESASTNQTSMYLCASSLLQRALYQETQYFGPGTRLLVL.

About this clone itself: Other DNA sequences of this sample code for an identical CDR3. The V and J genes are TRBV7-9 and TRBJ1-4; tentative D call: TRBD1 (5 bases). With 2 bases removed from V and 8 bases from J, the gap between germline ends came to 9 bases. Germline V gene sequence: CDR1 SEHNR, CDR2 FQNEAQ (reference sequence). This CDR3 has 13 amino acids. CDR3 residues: CASSLLPGEKLFF. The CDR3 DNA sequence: TGTGCCAGCAGCTTATTGCCAGGGGAAAAACTGTTTTTT.

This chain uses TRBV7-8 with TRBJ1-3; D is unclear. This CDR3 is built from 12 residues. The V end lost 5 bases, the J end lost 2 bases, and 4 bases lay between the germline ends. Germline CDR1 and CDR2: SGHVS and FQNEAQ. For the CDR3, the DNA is TGTGCCAGCAGCGGGCCTGGAAACACCATATATTTT. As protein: CASSGPGNTIYF.

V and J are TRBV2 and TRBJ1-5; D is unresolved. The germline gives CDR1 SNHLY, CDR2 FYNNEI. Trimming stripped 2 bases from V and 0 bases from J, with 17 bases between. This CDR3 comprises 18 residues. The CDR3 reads CASSETPATANSNQPQHF. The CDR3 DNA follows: TGTGCCAGCAGTGAAACTCCTGCCACAGCGAATAGCAATCAGCCCCAGCATTTT.

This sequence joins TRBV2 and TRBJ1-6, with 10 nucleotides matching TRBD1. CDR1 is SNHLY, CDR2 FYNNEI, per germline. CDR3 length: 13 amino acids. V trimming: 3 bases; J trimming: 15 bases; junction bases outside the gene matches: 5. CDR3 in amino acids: CASSDDRGHNLHF. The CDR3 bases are TGTGCCAGCAGTGACGACAGGGGGCATAACCTCCACTTT. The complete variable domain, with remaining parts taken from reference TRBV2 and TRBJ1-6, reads EPEVTQTPSHQVTQMGQEVILRCVPISNHLYFYWYRQILGQKVEFLVSFYNNEISEKSEIFDDQFSVERPDGSNFTLKIRSTKLEDSAMYFCASSDDRGHNLHFGNGTRLTVT.

The CDR3 protein is CASSFRIPGSYEQYF. In DNA form, the CDR3 reads TGTGCCAGCAGCTTTAGAATTCCAGGGTCCTACGAGCAGTACTTC. The genes are TRBV7-2 and TRBJ2-7; D perhaps matches TRBD1 (5 bases). CDR1 and CDR2 from the germline V gene are SGHTA and FQGNSA. Between the trimmed V and J ends, which lost 3 bases and 1 base, there was a span of 13 bases. The CDR3 has 15 residues. The whole variable domain, filled in from reference TRBV7-2 and TRBJ2-7, reads GAGVSQSPSNKVTEKGKDVELRCDPISGHTALYWYRQSLGQGLEFLIYFQGNSAPDKSGLPSDRFSAERTGGSVSTLTIQRTQQEDSAVYLCASSFRIPGSYEQYFGPGTRLTVT.

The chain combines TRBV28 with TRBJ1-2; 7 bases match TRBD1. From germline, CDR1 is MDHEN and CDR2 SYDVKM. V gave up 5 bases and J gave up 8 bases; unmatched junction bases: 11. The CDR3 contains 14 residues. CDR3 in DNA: TGTGCCAGCAGTAGCTGGACAGGCCTGGGGGGCTACACCTTC. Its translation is CASSSWTGLGGYTF.

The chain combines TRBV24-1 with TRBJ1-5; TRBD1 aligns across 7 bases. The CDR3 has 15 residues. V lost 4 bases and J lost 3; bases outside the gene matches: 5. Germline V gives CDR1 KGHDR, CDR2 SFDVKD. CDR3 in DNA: TGTGCCACCAGTGAGACAGGGCCCTCCAATCAGCCCCAGCATTTT. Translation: CATSETGPSNQPQHF.

The CDR3 protein is CASSVSPGDVKKLFF. The CDR3 bases are TGTGCCAGCAGCGTAAGTCCCGGGGATGTGAAAAAACTGTTTTTT. This chain connects TRBV9 to TRBJ1-4, with D uncertain. Germline-derived CDR1 and CDR2 are SGDLS and YYNGEE. With 1 base removed from V and 9 bases from J, the gap between germline ends came to 16 bases. This CDR3 has 15 amino acids.

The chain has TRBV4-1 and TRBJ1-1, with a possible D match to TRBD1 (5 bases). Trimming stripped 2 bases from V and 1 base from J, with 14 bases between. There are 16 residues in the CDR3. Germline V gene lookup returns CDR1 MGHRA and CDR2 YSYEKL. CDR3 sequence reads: CASSQPERGENTEAFF. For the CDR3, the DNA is TGCGCCAGCAGCCAACCCGAACGGGGGGAGAACACTGAAGCTTTCTTT.

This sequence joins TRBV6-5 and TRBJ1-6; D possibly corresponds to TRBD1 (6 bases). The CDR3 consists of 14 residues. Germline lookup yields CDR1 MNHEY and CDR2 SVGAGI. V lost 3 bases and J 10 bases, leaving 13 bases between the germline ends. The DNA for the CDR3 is TGTGCCAGCAGTTATTGGGGGGCTGGGTCACCCCTCCACTTT. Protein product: CASSYWGAGSPLHF.